The 18 T cell receptor beta chains in this list originate from one sample, sequenced in a study of shared clonotypes between healthy human individuals. In the naive CD8 group, cells lacked CD45RO and were positively selected for CCR7, so terminally differentiated effector memory CD45RA+ cells were left out. Measured with immunoSEQ multiplex PCR; TCRdb has only the in-frame clones, and not every one. The sample shows 550,000 to 750,000 clones, 90% to 95% of them seen only once. The material sequenced was naive CD8+ T cells sorted from blood. The receptors derive from a man in his thirties or forties in good health.

V gene TRBV7-9 combines with J gene TRBJ2-6; D not resolved. V was cut by 6 bases and J by 0 bases, with 3 bases left in between. The germline V gene encodes CDR1 SEHNR and CDR2 FQNEAQ (reference sequence). This CDR3 is 13 amino acids long. For the CDR3, the DNA is TGTGCCAGCAGGACCTCTGGGGCCAACGTCCTGACTTTC. Encoded protein: CASRTSGANVLTF.

A word on this clone: The same CDR3 can be traced to other DNA sequences in this sample. CDR3 bases: TGCAGCGTTGAGGGACAGAACACTGAAGCTTTCTTT. This translates into CSVEGQNTEAFF. V gene TRBV29-1 combines with J gene TRBJ1-1, with a possible D match to TRBD1 (6 bases). V lost 3 bases, J lost 1 base, and 6 bases lay in between. The CDR3 length is 12 residues. Germline CDR1 is SQVTM and CDR2 is ANQGSEA.

V gene TRBV28 combines with J gene TRBJ1-2; D gene ambiguous. Germline V gene data show CDR1 as MDHEN and CDR2 as SYDVKM. The CDR3 runs to 15 residues. V lost 5 bases and J lost 7, with 20 bases in between. DNA of the CDR3: TGTGCCAGCAGTACCCCCTTACTCTCAACGGGTGGCTACACCTTC. Amino acids: CASSTPLLSTGGYTF.

V is TRBV5-1 and J is TRBJ1-1, with 7 bases matching TRBD1. CDR1 SGHRS and CDR2 YFSETQ come from the germline V gene. CDR3 length: 16 residues. Trimming cost V 5 bases and J 3 bases; bases outside gene matches: 13. DNA for the CDR3: TGCGCCAGCAGGGGACAGACGGATCCAGGGCACACTGAAGCTTTCTTT. Encoded protein: CASRGQTDPGHTEAFF.

This clone was observed a single time. J is TRBJ2-1 and V is TRBV13; 8 bases map to TRBD2. Germline CDR1 is PRHDT and CDR2 is FYEKMQ (reference sequence). The V gene end was trimmed by 4 bases and the J gene end by 5 bases; junction bases not matched to a gene: 13. This CDR3 is built from 17 residues. The CDR3 reads CASSSGRTGLVDNEQFF. In nucleotides, the CDR3 is TGTGCCAGCAGCTCAGGACGGACGGGACTAGTTGACAATGAGCAGTTCTTC.

Details on this clone: One end of the junction fails to match germline, which may point to a read error. The rearrangement uses TRBV7-9 and TRBJ1-4, with TRBD1 as a possible D gene (5 bases). CDR1 is SEHNR, CDR2 FQNEAQ, per germline (reference sequence). The CDR3 runs 14 residues. The DNA of the CDR3 is TGTGCCAGCAACTTAGTAGGGGAGAGTGAAAAACTGTTTTTT. The encoded protein is CASNLVGESEKLFF.

This rearrangement joins TRBV15 to TRBJ2-7, with 7 bases lining up with TRBD2. The germline CDR1 and CDR2 sequences are LNHNV and YYDKDF (reference sequence). J lost 3 bases, V lost 0 bases, and 5 bases had no gene match. CDR3 length: 15 amino acids. DNA of the CDR3: TGTGCCACCAGCAGAGAAAGCGGGGAGTTCTACGAGCAGTACTTC. Translating it yields CATSRESGEFYEQYF.

This clone was detected ten times or more. The chain combines TRBV27 with TRBJ1-2; D not certain. The V and J ends lost 6 bases and 4 bases respectively, with 12 bases between them. CDR1 is MNHEY, CDR2 SMNVEV, per germline (reference sequence). The CDR3 covers 13 residues. The CDR3 DNA sequence: TGTGCCAGCAGACAAGGGAGTTTCTATGGCTACACCTTC. Translated: CASRQGSFYGYTF.

This rearrangement joins TRBV7-6 to TRBJ1-1; D is undetermined. The germline V and J ends were trimmed by 5 bases and 8 bases, with 9 bases remaining between them. The CDR3 consists of 11 residues. From germline, CDR1 is SGHVS and CDR2 FNYEAQ. In DNA form, the CDR3 reads TGTGCCAGCAGCCGAGGGAAAGAAGCTTTCTTT. Translation gives CASSRGKEAFF.

The chain recombines TRBV13 with TRBJ2-7; 11 bases are shared with TRBD2. The CDR3 runs to 15 residues. V lost 6 bases to trimming and J lost 5 bases; unmatched junction nucleotides: 9. Per germline, CDR1 PRHDT and CDR2 FYEKMQ (reference sequence). DNA for the CDR3: TGTGCCAGCAGTGACACGACTAGCGGGATTCACGAGCAGTACTTC. Its protein product is CASSDTTSGIHEQYF. The full variable domain, its missing parts supplied by reference TRBV13 and TRBJ2-7, is AAGVIQSPRHLIKEKRETATLKCYPIPRHDTVYWYQQGPGQDPQFLISFYEKMQSDKGSIPDRFSAQQFSDYHSELNMSSLELGDSALYFCASSDTTSGIHEQYFGPGTRLTVT.

A word on this clone: Other DNA sequences from this sample encode an identical CDR3 as well. The rearrangement links TRBV19 to TRBJ2-1; 12 bases are shared with TRBD2. Losses at the gene ends were 3 bases for V and 6 bases for J; bases not matched to a gene: 3. Germline V lookup: CDR1 LNHDA, CDR2 SQIVND (reference sequence). The CDR3 extends over 15 amino acids. The CDR3 DNA reads TGTGCCAGTAGTATTGGACTAGCGGGACTCAATGAGCAGTTCTTC. Translated, it gives CASSIGLAGLNEQFF.

This clone has ten or more counts. The chain uses TRBV6-4 and TRBJ2-1, with D possibly being TRBD1 (6 bases). Per the germline V gene, CDR1 is MRHNA and CDR2 is SNTAGT. This CDR3 is built from 14 residues. Trimming pared 5 bases from V and 1 base from J, leaving 9 bases between. CDR3 nucleotides: TGTGCCAGCAGTACAACAGGGTCCTACAATGAGCAGTTCTTC. Its protein product is CASSTTGSYNEQFF.

The rearrangement joins TRBV2 to TRBJ2-3; TRBD2 might be the D (5 bases). With 7 bases removed from V and 1 base from J, the gap between germline ends came to 21 bases. Looked up from germline, CDR1 is SNHLY and CDR2 is FYNNEI. The CDR3 runs to 17 residues. The CDR3 sequence: CASTPPEERVGTDTQYF. The CDR3 bases are TGTGCCAGCACCCCCCCGGAGGAAAGGGTCGGCACAGATACGCAGTATTTT.

This chain joins TRBV19 and TRBJ2-7; a possible D gene is TRBD2 (5 bases). The CDR3 has 15 amino acids. The V end was cut by 5 bases, the J end by 1 base, with 15 bases between. CDR1 and CDR2 from the germline V gene are LNHDA and SQIVND (reference sequence). The CDR3 sequence: CASSGRHHISYEQYF. CDR3 nucleotides: TGTGCCAGTAGTGGGAGACATCATATATCCTACGAGCAGTACTTC. Based on the CDR3 plus reference TRBV19 and TRBJ2-7, the full variable domain is DGGITQSPKYLFRKEGQNVTLSCEQNLNHDAMYWYRQDPGQGLRLIYYSQIVNDFQKGDIAEGYSVSREKKESFPLTVTSAQKNPTAFYLCASSGRHHISYEQYFGPGTRLTVT.

The chain links TRBV27 to TRBJ2-3, with 11 bases identical to TRBD2. The J segment lost 0 bases and the V segment lost 2 bases, leaving 7 bases of the junction unmatched. This CDR3 region has 18 residues. Germline loops: CDR1 MNHEY, CDR2 SMNVEV (reference sequence). The CDR3 DNA reads TGTGCCAGCAGTTTACTACTAGCGGGGGACCTTAGCACAGATACGCAGTATTTT. It codes for CASSLLLAGDLSTDTQYF.

The V and J genes are TRBV4-1 and TRBJ2-4, with D possibly matching TRBD1 (6 bases). This CDR3 region has 15 residues. The germline V gene has CDR1 MGHRA and CDR2 YSYEKL. V lost 0 bases to trimming and J lost 8 bases, with 14 bases between them. CDR3 nucleotides: TGCGCCAGCAGCCAAGAAAGGGGGATACGGGACATTCAGTACTTC. Translation: CASSQERGIRDIQYF.

V usage is TRBV5-5 and J usage is TRBJ2-2, with D maybe TRBD1 (6 bases). This CDR3 region has 17 residues. Germline assignment: CDR1 SGHKS and CDR2 YYEKEE (reference sequence). Deletions cut 6 bases from V and 3 bases from J, with 21 bases between. CDR3 coding DNA: TGTGCCAGCACGCTTGCCCTATTGGACAGATACACCGGGGAGCTGTTTTTT. It is translated as CASTLALLDRYTGELFF.

This clone occurred a few times. The chain recombines TRBV27 with TRBJ2-2; D might be TRBD1 (6 bases). The CDR3 spans 14 residues. Germline assignment: CDR1 MNHEY and CDR2 SMNVEV (reference sequence). V was pared by 3 bases and J by 1 base, with 6 bases between. CDR3 in amino acids: CASSLTGNTGELFF. As DNA, the CDR3 is TGTGCCAGCAGTTTGACAGGGAACACCGGGGAGCTGTTTTTT.